This T cell receptor (beta chain) was recovered during a study of blood T cell repertoires in COVID-19. The table came from immunoSEQ multiplex PCR; TCRdb's copy has only in-frame clones and leaves some out. The table records approximately 260,000 clones, over 75% of them present only once. V was clipped by 2 bases and J by 7 bases; unmatched bases: 4. CDR1 and CDR2 from the germline V gene are SNHLY and FYNNEI. CDR3 length: 13 residues. The chain couples TRBV2 to TRBJ2-7; 8 bases map to TRBD1. Sample: peripheral blood. The sequence was obtained from a woman aged 70 to 79 with acute or convalescent COVID-19. DNA of the CDR3: TGTGCCAGCAGTGAACAGGGGGCGCGTGAGCAGTACTTC. This gives the protein CASSEQGAREQYF.